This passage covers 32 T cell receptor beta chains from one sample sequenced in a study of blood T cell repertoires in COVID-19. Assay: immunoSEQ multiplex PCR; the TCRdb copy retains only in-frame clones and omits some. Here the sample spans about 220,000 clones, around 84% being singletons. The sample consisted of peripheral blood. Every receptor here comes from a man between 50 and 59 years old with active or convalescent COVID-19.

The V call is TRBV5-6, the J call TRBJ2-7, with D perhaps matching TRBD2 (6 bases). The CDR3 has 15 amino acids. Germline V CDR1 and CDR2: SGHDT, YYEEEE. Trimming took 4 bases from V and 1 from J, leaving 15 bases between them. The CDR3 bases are TGTGCCAGCAGCGGACCGTTGCGGGGTTCCTACGAGCAGTACTTC. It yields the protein CASSGPLRGSYEQYF.

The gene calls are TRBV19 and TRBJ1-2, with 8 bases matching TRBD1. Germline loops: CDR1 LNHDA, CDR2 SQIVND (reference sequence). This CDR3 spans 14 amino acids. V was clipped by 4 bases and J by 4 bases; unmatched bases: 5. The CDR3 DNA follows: TGTGCCAGTAGTACCGCAGGGGGCATCTATGGCTACACCTTC. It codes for CASSTAGGIYGYTF.

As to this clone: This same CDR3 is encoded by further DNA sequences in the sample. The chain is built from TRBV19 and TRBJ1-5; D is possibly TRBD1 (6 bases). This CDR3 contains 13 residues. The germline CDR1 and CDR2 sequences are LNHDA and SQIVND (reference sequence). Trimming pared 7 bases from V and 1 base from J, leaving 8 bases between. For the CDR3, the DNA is TGTGCCAGTAACGACAGGAGCAATCAGCCCCAGCATTTT. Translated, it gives CASNDRSNQPQHF.

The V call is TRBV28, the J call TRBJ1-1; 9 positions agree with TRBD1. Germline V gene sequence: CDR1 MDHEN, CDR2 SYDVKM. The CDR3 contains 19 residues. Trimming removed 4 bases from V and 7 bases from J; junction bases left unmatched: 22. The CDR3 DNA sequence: TGTGCCAGCAGTTCGGGTTTTGGGATATTACAGGGGGCGTGGGGTGAAGCTTTCTTT. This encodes CASSSGFGILQGAWGEAFF.

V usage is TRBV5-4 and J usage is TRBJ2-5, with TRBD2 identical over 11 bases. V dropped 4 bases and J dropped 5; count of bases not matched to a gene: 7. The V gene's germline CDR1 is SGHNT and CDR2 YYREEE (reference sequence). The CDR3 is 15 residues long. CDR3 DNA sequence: TGTGCCAGCAGCCAACTAGCGGGAGTAAGGGAGACCCAGTACTTC. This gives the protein CASSQLAGVRETQYF.

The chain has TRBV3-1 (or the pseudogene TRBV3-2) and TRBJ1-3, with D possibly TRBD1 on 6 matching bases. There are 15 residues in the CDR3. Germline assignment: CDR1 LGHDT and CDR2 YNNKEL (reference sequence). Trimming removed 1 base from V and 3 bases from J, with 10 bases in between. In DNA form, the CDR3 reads TGTGCCAGCAGCCAAGCAGGGGCCAGTGGAAACACCATATATTTT. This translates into CASSQAGASGNTIYF.

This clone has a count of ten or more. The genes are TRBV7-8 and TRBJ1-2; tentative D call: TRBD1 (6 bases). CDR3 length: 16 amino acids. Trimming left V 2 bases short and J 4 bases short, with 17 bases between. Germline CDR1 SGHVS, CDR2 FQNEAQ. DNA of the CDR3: TGTGCCAGCAGCTTAACTCGGGACAATCGGCCCTATGGCTACACCTTC. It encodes CASSLTRDNRPYGYTF.

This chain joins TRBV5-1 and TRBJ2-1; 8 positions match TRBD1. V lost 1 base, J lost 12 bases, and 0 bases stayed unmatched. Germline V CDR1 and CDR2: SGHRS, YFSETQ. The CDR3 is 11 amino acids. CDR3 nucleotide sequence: TGCGCCAGCAGCTTGCAGGGGGCGCAGTTCTTC. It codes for CASSLQGAQFF.

The CDR3 sequence is CASGGLAASYEQYF. The DNA of the CDR3 is TGTGCCAGTGGGGGACTAGCGGCCTCCTACGAGCAGTACTTC. This sequence joins TRBV5-5 and TRBJ2-7; 11 bases line up with TRBD2. The germline gives CDR1 SGHKS, CDR2 YYEKEE (reference sequence). The CDR3 runs to 14 residues. Trimming cost V 8 bases and J 0 bases; bases outside gene matches: 4.

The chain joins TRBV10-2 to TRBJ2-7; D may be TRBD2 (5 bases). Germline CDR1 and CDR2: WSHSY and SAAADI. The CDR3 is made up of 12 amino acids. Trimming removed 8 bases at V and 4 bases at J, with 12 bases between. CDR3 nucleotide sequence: TGCGCCAGCGGGGAGACGGCTTACGAGCAGTACGTC. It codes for CASGETAYEQYV.

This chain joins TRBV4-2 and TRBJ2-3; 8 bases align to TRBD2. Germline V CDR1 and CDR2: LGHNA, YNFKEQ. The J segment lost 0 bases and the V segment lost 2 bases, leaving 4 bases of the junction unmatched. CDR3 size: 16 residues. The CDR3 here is CASSQPTSGSTDTQYF. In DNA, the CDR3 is TGTGCCAGCAGCCAACCTACTAGCGGAAGCACAGATACGCAGTATTTT.

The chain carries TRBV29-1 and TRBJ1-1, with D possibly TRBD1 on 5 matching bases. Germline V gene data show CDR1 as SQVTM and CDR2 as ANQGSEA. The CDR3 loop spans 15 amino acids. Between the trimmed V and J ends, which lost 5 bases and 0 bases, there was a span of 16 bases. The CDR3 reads CSVLGRGLMNTEAFF. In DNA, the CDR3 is TGCAGCGTTCTAGGGAGGGGTTTAATGAACACTGAAGCTTTCTTT.

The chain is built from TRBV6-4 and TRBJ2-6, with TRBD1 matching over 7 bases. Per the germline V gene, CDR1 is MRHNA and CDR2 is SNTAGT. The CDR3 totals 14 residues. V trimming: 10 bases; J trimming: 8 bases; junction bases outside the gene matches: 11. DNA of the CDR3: TGTGCCACCTCAGGGGACAGAGCAACCAACGTCCTGACTTTC. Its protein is CATSGDRATNVLTF.

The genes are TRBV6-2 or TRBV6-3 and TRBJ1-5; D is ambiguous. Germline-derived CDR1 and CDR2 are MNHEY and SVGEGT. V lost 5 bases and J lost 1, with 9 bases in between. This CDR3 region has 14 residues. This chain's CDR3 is CASSLIQSNQPQHF. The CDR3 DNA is TGTGCCAGCAGTCTTATACAGAGCAATCAGCCCCAGCATTTT.

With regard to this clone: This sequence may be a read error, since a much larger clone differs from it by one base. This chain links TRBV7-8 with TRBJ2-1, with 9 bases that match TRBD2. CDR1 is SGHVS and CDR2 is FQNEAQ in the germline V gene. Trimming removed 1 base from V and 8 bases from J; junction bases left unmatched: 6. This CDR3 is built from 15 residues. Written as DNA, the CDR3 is TGTGCCAGCAGCTTAGGGCTAGCGGGAAACTATGAGCAGTTCTTC. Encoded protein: CASSLGLAGNYEQFF.

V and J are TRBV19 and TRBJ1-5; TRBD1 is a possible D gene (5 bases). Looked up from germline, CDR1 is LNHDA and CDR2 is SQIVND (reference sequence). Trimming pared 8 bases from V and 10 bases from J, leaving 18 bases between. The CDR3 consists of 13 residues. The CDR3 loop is CASGEVQVRPQHF. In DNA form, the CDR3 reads TGTGCCAGTGGCGAGGTACAGGTGCGTCCCCAGCATTTT.

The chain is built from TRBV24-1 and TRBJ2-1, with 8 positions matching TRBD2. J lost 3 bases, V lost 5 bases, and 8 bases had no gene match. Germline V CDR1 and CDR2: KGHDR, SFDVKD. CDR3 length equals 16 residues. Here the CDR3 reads CATSGAGGGSYNEQFF. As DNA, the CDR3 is TGTGCCACCAGTGGGGCGGGAGGAGGGAGCTACAATGAGCAGTTCTTC.

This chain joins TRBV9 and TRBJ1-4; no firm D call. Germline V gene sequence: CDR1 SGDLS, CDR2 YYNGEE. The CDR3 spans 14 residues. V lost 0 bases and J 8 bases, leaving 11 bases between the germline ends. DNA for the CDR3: TGTGCCAGCAGCGTAGGTAGAGGCGAGGAAAAACTGTTTTTT. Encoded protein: CASSVGRGEEKLFF. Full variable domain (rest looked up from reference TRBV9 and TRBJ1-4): DSGVTQTPKHLITATGQRVTLRCSPRSGDLSVYWYQQSLDQGLQFLIQYYNGEERAKGNILERFSAQQFPDLHSELNLSSLELGDSALYFCASSVGRGEEKLFFGSGTQLSVL.

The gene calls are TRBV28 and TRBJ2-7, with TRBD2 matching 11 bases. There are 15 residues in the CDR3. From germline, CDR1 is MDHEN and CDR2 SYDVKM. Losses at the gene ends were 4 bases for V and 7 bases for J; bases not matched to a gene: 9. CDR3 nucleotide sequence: TGTGCCAGCAGTTCTCCCGGGACTAGCGGTAATGAGCAGTACTTC. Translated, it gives CASSSPGTSGNEQYF.

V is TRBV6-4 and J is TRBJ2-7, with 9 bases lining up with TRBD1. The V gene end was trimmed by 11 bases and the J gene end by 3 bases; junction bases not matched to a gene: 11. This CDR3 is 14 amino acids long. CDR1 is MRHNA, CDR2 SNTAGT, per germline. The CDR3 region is CALHPPGQGYEQYF. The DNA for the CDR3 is TGTGCCCTACATCCACCGGGACAGGGCTACGAGCAGTACTTC.

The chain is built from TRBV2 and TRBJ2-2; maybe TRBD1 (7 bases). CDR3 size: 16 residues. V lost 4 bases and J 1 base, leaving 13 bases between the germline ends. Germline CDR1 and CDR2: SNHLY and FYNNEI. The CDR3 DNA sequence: TGTGCCAGCAGTGTGGAGGGGGCGGGGAACACCGGGGAGCTGTTTTTT. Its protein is CASSVEGAGNTGELFF.

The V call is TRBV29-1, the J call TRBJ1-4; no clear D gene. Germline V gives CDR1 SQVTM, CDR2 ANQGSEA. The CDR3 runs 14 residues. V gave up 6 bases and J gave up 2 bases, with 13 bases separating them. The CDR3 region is CSVRRLLTNEKLFF. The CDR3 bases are TGCAGCGTCCGCAGGTTGCTGACTAATGAAAAACTGTTTTTT.

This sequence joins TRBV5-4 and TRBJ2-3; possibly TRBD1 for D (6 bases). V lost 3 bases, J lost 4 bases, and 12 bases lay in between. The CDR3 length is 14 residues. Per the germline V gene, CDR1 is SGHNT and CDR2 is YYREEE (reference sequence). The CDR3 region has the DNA TGTGCCAGCAGCTCCAGGGGATCGGCAGATACGCAGTATTTT. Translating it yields CASSSRGSADTQYF. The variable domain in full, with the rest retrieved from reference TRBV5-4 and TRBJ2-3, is ETGVTQSPTHLIKTRGQQVTLRCSSQSGHNTVSWYQQALGQGPQFIFQYYREEENGRGNFPPRFSGLQFPNYSSELNVNALELDDSALYLCASSSRGSADTQYFGPGTRLTVL.

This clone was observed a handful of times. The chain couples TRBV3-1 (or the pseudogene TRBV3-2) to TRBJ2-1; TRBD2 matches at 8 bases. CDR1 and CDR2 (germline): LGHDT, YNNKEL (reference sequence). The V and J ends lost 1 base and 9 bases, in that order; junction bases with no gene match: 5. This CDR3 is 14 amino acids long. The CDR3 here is CASSQASTSGEQFF. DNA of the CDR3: TGTGCCAGCAGCCAAGCTTCAACTAGCGGTGAGCAGTTCTTC.

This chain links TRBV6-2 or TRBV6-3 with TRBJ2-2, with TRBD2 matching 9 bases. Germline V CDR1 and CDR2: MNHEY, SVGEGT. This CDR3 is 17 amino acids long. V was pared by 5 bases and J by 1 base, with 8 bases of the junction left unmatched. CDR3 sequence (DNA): TGTGCCAGCAGTCGGGGTAGCGGGGGCTTGAACACCGGGGAGCTGTTTTTT. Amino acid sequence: CASSRGSGGLNTGELFF.

This chain's CDR3 is CASSPGQIANYGYTF. CDR3 nucleotides: TGTGCCAGTAGTCCGGGACAGATAGCTAACTATGGCTACACCTTC. The rearrangement links TRBV19 to TRBJ1-2, with 7 bases aligning to TRBD1. The CDR3 runs 15 residues. Germline V lookup: CDR1 LNHDA, CDR2 SQIVND (reference sequence). With 5 bases clipped from V and 0 bases from J, the junction kept 6 bases outside the gene matches.

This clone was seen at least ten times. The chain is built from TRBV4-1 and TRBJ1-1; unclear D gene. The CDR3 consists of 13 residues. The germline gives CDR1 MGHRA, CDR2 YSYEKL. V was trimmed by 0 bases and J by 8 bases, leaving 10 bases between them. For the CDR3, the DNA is TGCGCCAGCAGCCAAGATCGCCGGAGGGAAGCTTTCTTT. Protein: CASSQDRRREAFF.

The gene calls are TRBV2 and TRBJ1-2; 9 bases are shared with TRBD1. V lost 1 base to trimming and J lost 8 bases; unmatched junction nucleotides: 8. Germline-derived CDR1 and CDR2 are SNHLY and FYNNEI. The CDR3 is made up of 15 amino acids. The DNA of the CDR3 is TGTGCCAGCAGTGAAGATCGACAGGGGGTACGGGGCTACACCTTC. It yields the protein CASSEDRQGVRGYTF.

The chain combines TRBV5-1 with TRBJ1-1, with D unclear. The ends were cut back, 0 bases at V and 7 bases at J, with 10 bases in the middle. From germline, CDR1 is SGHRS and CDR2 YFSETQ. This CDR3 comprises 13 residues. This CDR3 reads CASSLVGLGEAFF. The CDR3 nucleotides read TGCGCCAGCAGCTTGGTAGGACTGGGTGAAGCTTTCTTT.

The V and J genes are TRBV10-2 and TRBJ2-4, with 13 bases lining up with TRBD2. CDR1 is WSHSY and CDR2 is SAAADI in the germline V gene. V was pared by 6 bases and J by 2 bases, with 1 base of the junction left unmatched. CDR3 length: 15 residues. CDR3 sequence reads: CASRGLAGSKNIQYF. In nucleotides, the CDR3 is TGCGCCAGCAGGGGACTAGCGGGGTCCAAAAACATTCAGTACTTC.

CDR3 loop: CASSLQLMTGANNEQFF. In DNA form, the CDR3 reads TGTGCCAGCAGCTTACAACTGATGACAGGGGCCAACAATGAGCAGTTCTTC. This chain links TRBV5-5 with TRBJ2-1; 8 nucleotides align to TRBD1. The CDR3 has 17 residues. Trimming removed 2 bases from V and 5 bases from J; junction bases left unmatched: 12. CDR1 is SGHKS and CDR2 is YYEKEE in the germline V gene (reference sequence).

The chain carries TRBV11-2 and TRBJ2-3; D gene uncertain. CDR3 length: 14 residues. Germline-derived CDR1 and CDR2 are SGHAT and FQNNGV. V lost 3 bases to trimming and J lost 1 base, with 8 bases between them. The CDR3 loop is CASSFSGGTDTQYF. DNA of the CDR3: TGTGCCAGCAGCTTTTCAGGCGGCACAGATACGCAGTATTTT.